These 17 T cell receptor beta chains were sequenced from one sample in a study of T-cell reconstitution after alpha-beta-depleted transplantation in children. The TCRbeta library was prepared with unique molecular identifiers. TCRdb reprocessed the PCR reads via MiXCR and lists one record per CDR3 protein. The profile shows about 980,000 distinct CDR3 sequences, about 29% of them singletons. The sample was PBMCs, mostly from graft donor cells, taken 360 days after TCRalphabeta/CD19-depleted stem cell transplant. These receptors all stem from a boy under two years old who had a stem cell transplant for SCID, so the T cells may come from the graft donor.

This clonotype was seen only a few times. The chain links TRBV4-1 to TRBJ2-7; possibly TRBD1 or TRBD2 for D (5 bases each). The CDR3 runs to 19 residues. V lost 4 bases, J lost 2 bases, and 27 bases lay in between. Germline V gene sequence: CDR1 MGHRA, CDR2 YSYEKL. The CDR3 DNA reads as TGCGCCAGCAGCCTCTTTGTTATATATTCGGGACGGGAAACCTACGAGCAGTACTTC. It codes for CASSLFVIYSGRETYEQYF.

V and J are TRBV6-1 and TRBJ2-5; weak D call: TRBD1 (7 bases). V lost 6 bases and J lost 2, with 19 bases in between. The length of the CDR3 is 16 residues. Germline V gene data show CDR1 as MNHNS and CDR2 as SASEGT. The CDR3 nucleotides read TGTGCCAGCAGCTTCGGAGGGGCAGGGGGGCAAGAGACCCAGTACTTC. This encodes CASSFGGAGGQETQYF.

CDR3 region: CASRGAWTRRRTDTQYF. CDR3 DNA: TGTGCCAGCAGGGGGGCTTGGACACGGAGGCGCACAGATACGCAGTATTTT. The J gene is TRBJ2-3, the V gene TRBV28; the D gene is possibly TRBD1 (6 bases). Trimming shortened V by 6 bases and J by 1 base, and 20 bases separated the two germline ends. The CDR3 spans 17 residues. CDR1 and CDR2 (germline): MDHEN, SYDVKM.

This clonotype has just a few counts. The V call is TRBV25-1, the J call TRBJ2-2; TRBD2 is a possible D gene (6 bases). Germline V gene lookup returns CDR1 MGHDK and CDR2 SYGVNS. V was shortened by 3 bases and J by 4 bases, with 9 bases between the two germline ends. This CDR3 is built from 14 residues. CDR3 loop: CASSEQGGTGELFF. The CDR3 DNA is TGTGCCAGCAGTGAGCAGGGAGGCACCGGGGAGCTGTTTTTT.

This clonotype was recorded a few times. CDR3 DNA sequence: TGTGCCACCAGTGACCCTCAGACAGGGATCGAGACCCAGTACTTC. Encoded protein: CATSDPQTGIETQYF. The V gene is TRBV24-1, the J gene TRBJ2-5; 7 bases map to TRBD1. V gave up 4 bases and J gave up 5 bases; unmatched junction bases: 9. This CDR3 is 15 amino acids long. The germline gives CDR1 KGHDR, CDR2 SFDVKD.

The rearrangement uses TRBV7-2 and TRBJ2-3, with TRBD2 matching over 11 bases. The V gene's germline CDR1 is SGHTA and CDR2 FQGNSA. The CDR3 length is 16 residues. V dropped 3 bases and J dropped 10; count of bases not matched to a gene: 12. The CDR3: CASSFDSGGALLAQYF. The CDR3 bases are TGTGCCAGCAGCTTCGATAGCGGGGGGGCTCTCCTTGCGCAGTATTTT.

The chain joins TRBV4-1 to TRBJ2-7, with D perhaps assigned TRBD1 or TRBD2 (6 bases each). CDR1 and CDR2 (germline): MGHRA, YSYEKL. The CDR3 sequence is 16 residues long. V was clipped by 0 bases and J by 2 bases, with 14 bases between them. The CDR3 protein is CASSQDPGASTYEQYF. The DNA of the CDR3 is TGCGCCAGCAGCCAAGATCCGGGGGCAAGTACCTACGAGCAGTACTTC.

This clonotype was found a few times. CDR3 residues: CATSRARGGNEQFF. The CDR3 DNA reads TGTGCCACCAGCAGAGCTAGAGGGGGAAATGAGCAGTTCTTC. The chain is built from TRBV15 and TRBJ2-1; a possible D gene is TRBD1 (6 bases). The germline V gene has CDR1 LNHNV and CDR2 YYDKDF (reference sequence). The CDR3 contains 14 residues. V dropped 1 base and J dropped 7 bases, with 11 bases sitting between them.

The chain carries TRBV14 and TRBJ2-1; a weak D match, TRBD1 (6 bases). The germline gives CDR1 SGHDN, CDR2 FVKESK. CDR3 length: 14 residues. V was trimmed by 6 bases and J by 6 bases, leaving 15 bases between them. This chain's CDR3 is CASSFFAGVNEQFF. As DNA, the CDR3 is TGTGCCAGCAGTTTCTTCGCAGGGGTCAATGAGCAGTTCTTC.

This chain joins TRBV2 and TRBJ2-1; D gene ambiguous. Germline V gene sequence: CDR1 SNHLY, CDR2 FYNNEI. Trimming left V 3 bases short and J 3 bases short, with 9 bases between. The CDR3 covers 14 residues. CDR3 DNA sequence: TGTGCCAGCAGTGACAGGCCCTACTACAATGAGCAGTTCTTC. It is translated as CASSDRPYYNEQFF.

Only a few counts were recorded for this clonotype. This chain uses TRBV5-1 with TRBJ2-3; D remains unclear. The CDR3 length is 16 residues. Deletions cut 1 base from V and 0 bases from J, with 12 bases between. From germline, CDR1 is SGHRS and CDR2 YFSETQ. The CDR3 DNA reads as TGCGCCAGCAGCTTGTCGGGCAGACCAAGCACAGATACGCAGTATTTT. Its translation is CASSLSGRPSTDTQYF.

The chain uses TRBV12-3 or TRBV12-4 and TRBJ1-1; 10 nucleotides align to TRBD1. The CDR3 length is 16 residues. Trimming removed 8 bases from V and 5 bases from J; junction bases left unmatched: 14. CDR3 DNA: TGTGCCAGCGGACAGGGGGTACAAAAAGGCCCAACTGAAGCTTTCTTT. Translating it yields CASGQGVQKGPTEAFF.

The chain combines TRBV20-1 with TRBJ1-5; 7 bases line up with TRBD1. Per the germline V gene, CDR1 is DFQATT and CDR2 is SNEGSKA (reference sequence). After removal of 7 bases from V and 0 bases from J, the junction contained 15 bases not matched to a gene. The CDR3 contains 17 residues. CDR3 region: CSGAGTEIRYSNQPQHF. CDR3 sequence (DNA): TGCAGTGGCGCAGGGACAGAGATCCGATATAGCAATCAGCCCCAGCATTTT.

The rearrangement links TRBV5-5 to TRBJ2-7, with D possibly matching TRBD1 (6 bases). Germline V gene lookup returns CDR1 SGHKS and CDR2 YYEKEE (reference sequence). CDR3 size: 15 residues. V lost 0 bases and J 4 bases, leaving 14 bases between the germline ends. The CDR3 loop is CASSLAADRRYEQYF. The CDR3 bases are TGTGCCAGCAGCTTGGCCGCAGACAGGCGGTACGAGCAGTACTTC. Using reference TRBV5-5 and TRBJ2-7 for the parts outside the CDR3, the full variable domain is DAGVTQSPTHLIKTRGQQVTLRCSPISGHKSVSWYQQVLGQGPQFIFQYYEKEERGRGNFPDRFSARQFPNYSSELNVNALLLGDSALYLCASSLAADRRYEQYFGPGTRLTVT.

This chain connects TRBV2 to TRBJ2-1; D uncertain. Germline CDR1 and CDR2: SNHLY and FYNNEI. CDR3 length: 14 amino acids. Trimming cost V 1 base and J 4 bases, with 8 bases left between them. The CDR3 DNA reads TGTGCCAGCAGTGAAGTGCTGGGGTACAATGAGCAGTTCTTC. Translated, it gives CASSEVLGYNEQFF.

This clonotype was counted between two and nine times. The chain is built from TRBV4-3 and TRBJ2-1; 8 nucleotides agree with TRBD2. The CDR3 length is 19 residues. Germline CDR1 LGHNA, CDR2 YSLEER. With V trimmed by 4 bases and J by 9 bases, 23 bases remained unmatched. DNA for the CDR3: TGCGCCAGCAGCCCGAAGACTTGGTCCAGCGGGGGCAAGGTGGTTGAGCAGTTCTTC. It is translated as CASSPKTWSSGGKVVEQFF.

The rearrangement links TRBV6-1 to TRBJ2-7; 11 bases line up with TRBD1. The V and J ends lost 9 bases and 4 bases, in that order; junction bases with no gene match: 8. The CDR3 covers 14 residues. Germline CDR1 is MNHNS and CDR2 is SASEGT. In DNA, the CDR3 is TGTGCCAGTAGAAAGGGACAGGGGGAATACGAGCAGTACTTC. This codes for CASRKGQGEYEQYF.